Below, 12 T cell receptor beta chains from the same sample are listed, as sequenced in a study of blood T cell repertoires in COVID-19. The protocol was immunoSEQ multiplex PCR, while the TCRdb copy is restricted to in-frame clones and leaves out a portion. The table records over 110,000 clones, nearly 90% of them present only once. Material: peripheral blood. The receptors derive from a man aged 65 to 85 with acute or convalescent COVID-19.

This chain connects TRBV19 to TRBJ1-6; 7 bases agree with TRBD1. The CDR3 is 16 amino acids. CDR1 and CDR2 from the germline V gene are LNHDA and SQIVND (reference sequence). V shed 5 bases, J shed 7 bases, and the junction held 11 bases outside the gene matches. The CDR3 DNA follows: TGTGCCAGTAGTCCCCGGACAGGCATTCTCAATTCACCCCTCCACTTT. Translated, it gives CASSPRTGILNSPLHF.

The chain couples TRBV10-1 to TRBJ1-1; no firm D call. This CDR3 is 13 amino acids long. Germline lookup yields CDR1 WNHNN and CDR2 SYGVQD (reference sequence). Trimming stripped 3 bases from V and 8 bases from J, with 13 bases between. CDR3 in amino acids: CASSDSGVGEAFF. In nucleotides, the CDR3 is TGCGCCAGCAGTGACTCGGGAGTCGGGGAAGCTTTCTTT.

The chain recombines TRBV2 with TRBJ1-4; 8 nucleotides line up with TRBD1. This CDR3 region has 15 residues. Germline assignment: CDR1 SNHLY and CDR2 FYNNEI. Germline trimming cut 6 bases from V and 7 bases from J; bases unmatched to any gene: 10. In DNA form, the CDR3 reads TGTGCCAGCAGACTACAGGGGGGGAGGTTTGAAAAACTGTTTTTT. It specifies CASRLQGGRFEKLFF.

DNA for the CDR3: TGTGCCAGTACCTCGGACAGGTCGCACACTGAAGCTTTCTTT. Protein sequence: CASTSDRSHTEAFF. This sequence joins TRBV19 and TRBJ1-1; 7 positions match TRBD1. Losses at the gene ends were 7 bases for V and 3 bases for J; bases not matched to a gene: 8. The CDR3 consists of 14 residues. Looked up from germline, CDR1 is LNHDA and CDR2 is SQIVND (reference sequence).

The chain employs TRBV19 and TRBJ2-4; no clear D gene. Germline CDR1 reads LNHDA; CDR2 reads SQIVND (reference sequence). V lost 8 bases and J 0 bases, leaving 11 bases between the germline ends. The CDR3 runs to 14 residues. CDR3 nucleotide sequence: TGTGCCAGTCCCCTAGACCTAGCCAAAAACATTCAGTACTTC. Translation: CASPLDLAKNIQYF.

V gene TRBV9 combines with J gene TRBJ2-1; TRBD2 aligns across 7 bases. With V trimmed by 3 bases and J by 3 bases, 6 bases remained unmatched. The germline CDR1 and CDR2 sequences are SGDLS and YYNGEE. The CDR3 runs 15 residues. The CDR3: CASSGGAGHYNEQFF. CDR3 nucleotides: TGTGCCAGCAGCGGCGGAGCGGGGCACTACAATGAGCAGTTCTTC. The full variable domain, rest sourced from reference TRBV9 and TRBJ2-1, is DSGVTQTPKHLITATGQRVTLRCSPRSGDLSVYWYQQSLDQGLQFLIQYYNGEERAKGNILERFSAQQFPDLHSELNLSSLELGDSALYFCASSGGAGHYNEQFFGPGTRLTVL.

CDR3 nucleotides: TGTGCCAGCAGCTTGGGGGGGGCTAACTATGGCTACACCTTC. This gives the protein CASSLGGANYGYTF. The chain employs TRBV5-4 and TRBJ1-2; the D gene is possibly TRBD1 (5 bases). The V and J ends lost 0 bases and 0 bases respectively, with 6 bases between them. This CDR3 contains 14 residues. Germline CDR1 reads SGHNT; CDR2 reads YYREEE (reference sequence).

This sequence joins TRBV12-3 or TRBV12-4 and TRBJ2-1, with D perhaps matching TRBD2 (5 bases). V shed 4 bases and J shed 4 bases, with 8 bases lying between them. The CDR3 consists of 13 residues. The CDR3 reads CASSSGGYNEQFF. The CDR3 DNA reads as TGTGCCAGCAGTTCCGGCGGGTACAATGAGCAGTTCTTC.

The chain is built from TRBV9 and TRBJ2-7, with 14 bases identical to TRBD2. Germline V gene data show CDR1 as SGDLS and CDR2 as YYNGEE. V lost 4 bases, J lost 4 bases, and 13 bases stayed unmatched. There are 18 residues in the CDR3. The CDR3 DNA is TGTGCCAGCAGCCTTATGCCGACTAGCGGGAGGGTGGGGTACGAGCAGTACTTC. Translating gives CASSLMPTSGRVGYEQYF.

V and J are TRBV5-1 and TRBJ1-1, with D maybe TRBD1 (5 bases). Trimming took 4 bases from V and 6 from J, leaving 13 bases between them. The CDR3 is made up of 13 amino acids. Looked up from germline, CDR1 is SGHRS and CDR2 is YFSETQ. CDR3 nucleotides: TGCGCCAGCAGCCCGGACACGTACCCTGAAGCTTTCTTT. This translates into CASSPDTYPEAFF.

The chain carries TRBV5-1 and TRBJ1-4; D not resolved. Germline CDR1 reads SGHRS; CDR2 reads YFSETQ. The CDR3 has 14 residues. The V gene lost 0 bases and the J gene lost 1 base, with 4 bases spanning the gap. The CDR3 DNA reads TGCGCCAGCAGCTTGGGCAGAACTAATGAAAAACTGTTTTTT. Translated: CASSLGRTNEKLFF.

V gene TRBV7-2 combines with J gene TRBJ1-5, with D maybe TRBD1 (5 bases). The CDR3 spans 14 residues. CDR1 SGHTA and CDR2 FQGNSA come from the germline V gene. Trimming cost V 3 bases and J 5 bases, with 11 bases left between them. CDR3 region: CASSLSGGDQPQHF. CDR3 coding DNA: TGTGCCAGCAGCTTGAGCGGGGGAGATCAGCCCCAGCATTTT.